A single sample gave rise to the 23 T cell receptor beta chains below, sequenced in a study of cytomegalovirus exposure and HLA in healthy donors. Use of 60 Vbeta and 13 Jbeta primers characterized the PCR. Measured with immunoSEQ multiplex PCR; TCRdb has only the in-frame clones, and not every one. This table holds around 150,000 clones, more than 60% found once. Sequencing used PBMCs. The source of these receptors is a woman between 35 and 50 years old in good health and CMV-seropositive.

The CDR3 is CASSYRPDRAAFF. In nucleotides, the CDR3 is TGTGCCAGCAGTTACCGCCCAGACAGGGCCGCTTTCTTT. The chain couples TRBV7-8 to TRBJ1-1; 7 bases are shared with TRBD1. V dropped 6 bases and J dropped 11; count of bases not matched to a gene: 12. Germline-derived CDR1 and CDR2 are SGHVS and FQNEAQ. The CDR3 totals 13 residues.

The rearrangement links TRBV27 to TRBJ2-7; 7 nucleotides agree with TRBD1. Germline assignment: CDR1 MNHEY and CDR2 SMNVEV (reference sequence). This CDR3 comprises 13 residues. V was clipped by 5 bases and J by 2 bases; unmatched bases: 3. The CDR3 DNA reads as TGTGCCAGCAGTCAGACAGGGCCCTACGAGCAGTACTTC. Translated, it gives CASSQTGPYEQYF.

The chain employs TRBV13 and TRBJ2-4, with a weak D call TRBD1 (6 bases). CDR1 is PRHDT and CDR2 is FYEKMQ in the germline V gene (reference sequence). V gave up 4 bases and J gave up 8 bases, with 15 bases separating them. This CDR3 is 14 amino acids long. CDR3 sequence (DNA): TGTGCCAGCAGCTACGGACAGACCGAGGACATTCAGTACTTC. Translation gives CASSYGQTEDIQYF.

The CDR3 nucleotides are TGTGCCAGCAGCGCAGGACTAGCGGGACCTTACAATGAGCAGTTCTTC. The encoded protein is CASSAGLAGPYNEQFF. This chain uses TRBV11-2 with TRBJ2-1, with 12 nucleotides matching TRBD2. CDR1 and CDR2 (germline): SGHAT, FQNNGV. Unmatched junction bases numbered 6, after V lost 5 bases and J lost 4 bases. CDR3 size: 16 residues.

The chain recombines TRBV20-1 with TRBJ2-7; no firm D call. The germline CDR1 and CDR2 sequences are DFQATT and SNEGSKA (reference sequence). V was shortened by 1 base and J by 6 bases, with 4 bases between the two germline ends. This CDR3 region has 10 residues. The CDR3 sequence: CSARAGEQYF. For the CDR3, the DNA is TGCAGTGCTAGAGCAGGCGAGCAGTACTTC.

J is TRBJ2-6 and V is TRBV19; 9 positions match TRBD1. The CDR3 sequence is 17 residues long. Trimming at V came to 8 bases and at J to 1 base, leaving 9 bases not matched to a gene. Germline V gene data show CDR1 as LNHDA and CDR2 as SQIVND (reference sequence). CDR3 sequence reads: CASAWGTGLSGANVLTF. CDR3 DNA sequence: TGTGCCAGTGCGTGGGGGACAGGGCTTTCTGGGGCCAACGTCCTGACTTTC. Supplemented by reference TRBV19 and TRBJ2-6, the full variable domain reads DGGITQSPKYLFRKEGQNVTLSCEQNLNHDAMYWYRQDPGQGLRLIYYSQIVNDFQKGDIAEGYSVSREKKESFPLTVTSAQKNPTAFYLCASAWGTGLSGANVLTFGAGSRLTVL.

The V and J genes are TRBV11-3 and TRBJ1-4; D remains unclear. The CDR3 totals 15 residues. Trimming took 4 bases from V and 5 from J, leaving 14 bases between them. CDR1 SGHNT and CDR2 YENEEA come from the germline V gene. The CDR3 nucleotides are TGTGCCAGCAGCTCTTCCTGGGCCTGGAATGAAAAACTGTTTTTT. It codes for CASSSSWAWNEKLFF.

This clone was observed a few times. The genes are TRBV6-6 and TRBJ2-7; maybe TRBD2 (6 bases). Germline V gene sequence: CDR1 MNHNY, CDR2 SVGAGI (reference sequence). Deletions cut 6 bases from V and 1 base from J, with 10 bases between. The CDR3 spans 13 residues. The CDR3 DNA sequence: TGTGCCAGCAGCCCGGGACTTTCCTACGAGCAGTACTTC. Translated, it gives CASSPGLSYEQYF.

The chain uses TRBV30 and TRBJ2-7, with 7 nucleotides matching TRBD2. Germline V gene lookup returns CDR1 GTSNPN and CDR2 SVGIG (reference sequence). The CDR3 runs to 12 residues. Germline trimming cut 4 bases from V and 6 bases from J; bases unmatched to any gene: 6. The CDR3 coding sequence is TGTGCCTGGAATAGGGAGGGGTGCGAGCAGTACTTC. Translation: CAWNREGCEQYF.

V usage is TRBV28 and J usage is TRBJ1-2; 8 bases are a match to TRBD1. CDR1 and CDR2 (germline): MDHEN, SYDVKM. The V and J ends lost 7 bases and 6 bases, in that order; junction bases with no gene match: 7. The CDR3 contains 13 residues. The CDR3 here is CASIPGGGHGYTF. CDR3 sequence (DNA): TGTGCCAGCATTCCAGGGGGCGGTCATGGCTACACCTTC.

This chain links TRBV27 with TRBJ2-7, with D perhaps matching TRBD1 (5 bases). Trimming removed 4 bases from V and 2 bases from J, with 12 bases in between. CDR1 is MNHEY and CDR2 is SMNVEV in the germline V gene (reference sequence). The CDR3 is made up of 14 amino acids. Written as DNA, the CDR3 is TGTGCCAGCAGTTGGTCGGCAGGGACCTACGAGCAGTACTTC. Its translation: CASSWSAGTYEQYF.

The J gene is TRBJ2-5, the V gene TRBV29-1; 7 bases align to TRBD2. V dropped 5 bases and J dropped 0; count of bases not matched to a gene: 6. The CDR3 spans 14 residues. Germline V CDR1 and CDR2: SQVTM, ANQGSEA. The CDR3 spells CSVHFREDQETQYF. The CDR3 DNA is TGCAGCGTTCACTTTCGGGAGGACCAAGAGACCCAGTACTTC.

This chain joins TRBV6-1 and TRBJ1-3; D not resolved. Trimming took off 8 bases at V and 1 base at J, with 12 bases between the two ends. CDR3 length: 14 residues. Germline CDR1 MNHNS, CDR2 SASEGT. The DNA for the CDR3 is TGTGCCAGCCTCTCCGGAGGATCTGGAAACACCATATATTTT. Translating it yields CASLSGGSGNTIYF.

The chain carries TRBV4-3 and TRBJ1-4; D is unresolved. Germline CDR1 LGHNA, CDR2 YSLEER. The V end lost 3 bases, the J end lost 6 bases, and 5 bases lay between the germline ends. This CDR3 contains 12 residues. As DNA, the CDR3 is TGCGCCAGCAGCCATGGGCATGAAAAACTGTTTTTT. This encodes CASSHGHEKLFF.

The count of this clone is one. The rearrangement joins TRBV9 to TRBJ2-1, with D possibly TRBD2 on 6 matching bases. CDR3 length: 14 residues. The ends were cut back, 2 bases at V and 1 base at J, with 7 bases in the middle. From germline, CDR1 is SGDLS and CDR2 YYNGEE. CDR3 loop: CASSVGGSYNEQFF. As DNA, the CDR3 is TGTGCCAGCAGCGTGGGGGGTTCCTACAATGAGCAGTTCTTC.

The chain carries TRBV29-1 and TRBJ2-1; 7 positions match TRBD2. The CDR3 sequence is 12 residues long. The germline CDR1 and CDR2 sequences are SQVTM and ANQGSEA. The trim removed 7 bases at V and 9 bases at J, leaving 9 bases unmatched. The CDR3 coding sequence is TGCAGCGCAAGACACCCGGGAGGTGAGCAGTTCTTC. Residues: CSARHPGGEQFF.

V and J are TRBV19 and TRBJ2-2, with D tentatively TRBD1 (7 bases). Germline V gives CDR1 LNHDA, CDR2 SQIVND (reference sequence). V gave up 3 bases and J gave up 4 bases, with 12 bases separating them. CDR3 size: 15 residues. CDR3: CASSMEGAITGELFF. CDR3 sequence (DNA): TGTGCCAGTAGTATGGAGGGGGCGATCACCGGGGAGCTGTTTTTT.

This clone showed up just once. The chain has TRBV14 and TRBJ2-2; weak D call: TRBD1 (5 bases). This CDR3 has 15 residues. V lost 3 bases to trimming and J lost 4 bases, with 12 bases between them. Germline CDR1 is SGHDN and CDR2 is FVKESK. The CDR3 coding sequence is TGTGCCAGCAGCCACCTGACAGTGACCACCGGGGAGCTGTTTTTT. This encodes CASSHLTVTTGELFF.

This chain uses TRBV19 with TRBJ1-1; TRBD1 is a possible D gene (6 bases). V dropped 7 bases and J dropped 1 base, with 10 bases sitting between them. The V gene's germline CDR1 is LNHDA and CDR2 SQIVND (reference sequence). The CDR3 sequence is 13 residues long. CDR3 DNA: TGTGCCAGTAAAAGGGGGAGGAACACTGAAGCTTTCTTT. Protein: CASKRGRNTEAFF.

The CDR3 loop is CAWRQGAGYGYTF. The CDR3 DNA reads TGTGCCTGGAGGCAGGGGGCGGGCTATGGCTACACCTTC. The chain employs TRBV30 and TRBJ1-2; 8 bases map to TRBD1. This CDR3 spans 13 amino acids. CDR1 GTSNPN and CDR2 SVGIG come from the germline V gene (reference sequence). V lost 3 bases and J lost 4; bases outside the gene matches: 4.

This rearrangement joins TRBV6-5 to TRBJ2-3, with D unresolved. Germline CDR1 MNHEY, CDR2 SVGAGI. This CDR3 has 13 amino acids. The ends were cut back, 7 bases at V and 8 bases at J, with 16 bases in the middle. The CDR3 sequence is CASKKLPLGTQYF. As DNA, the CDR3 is TGTGCCAGCAAGAAGCTACCCCTCGGTACGCAGTATTTT.

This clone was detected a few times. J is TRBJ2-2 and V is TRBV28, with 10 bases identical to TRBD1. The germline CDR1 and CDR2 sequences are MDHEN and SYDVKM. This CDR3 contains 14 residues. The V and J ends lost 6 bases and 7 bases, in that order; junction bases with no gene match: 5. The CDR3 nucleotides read TGTGCCAGCAGGGGACAGGGGTTTTACGGGGAGCTGTTTTTT. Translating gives CASRGQGFYGELFF.

This chain's CDR3 is CASSYRDRRNTEAFF. CDR3 nucleotides: TGTGCCAGCAGTTACCGGGACAGACGGAACACTGAAGCTTTCTTT. The V and J genes are TRBV6-5 and TRBJ1-1; the match to TRBD1 covers 7 bases. There are 15 residues in the CDR3. The germline V gene has CDR1 MNHEY and CDR2 SVGAGI. The J segment lost 1 base and the V segment lost 2 bases, leaving 4 bases of the junction unmatched.